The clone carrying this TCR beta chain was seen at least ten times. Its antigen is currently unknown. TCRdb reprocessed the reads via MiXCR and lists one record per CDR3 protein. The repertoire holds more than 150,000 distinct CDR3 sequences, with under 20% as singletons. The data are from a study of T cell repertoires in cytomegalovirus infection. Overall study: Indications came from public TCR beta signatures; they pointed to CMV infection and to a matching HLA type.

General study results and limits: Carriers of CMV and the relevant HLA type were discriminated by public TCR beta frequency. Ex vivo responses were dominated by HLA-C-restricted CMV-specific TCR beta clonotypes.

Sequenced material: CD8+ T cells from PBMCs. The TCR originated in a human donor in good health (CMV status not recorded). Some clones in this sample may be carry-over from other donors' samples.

The chain's CDR3 is CASIREGINNEQFF. Here the CDR3 DNA reads TGTGCCAGCATAAGAGAGGGAATCAACAATGAGCAGTTCTTC. V and J are TRBV28 and TRBJ2-1; maybe TRBD2 (5 bases). Per germline, CDR1 MDHEN and CDR2 SYDVKM. The CDR3 has 14 amino acids. Trimming shortened V by 7 bases and J by 5 bases, and 15 bases separated the two germline ends.